These 21 T cell receptor beta chains originate from one sample sequenced in a study of shared clonotypes between healthy human individuals. The data were produced by immunoSEQ multiplex PCR, yet TCRdb's version contains in-frame clones alone and is incomplete. The data contain about 490,000 clones, 70% to 85% of them seen just once; the ten biggest clones take up 9.5% to 15%. What was sequenced was PBMCs. These receptors all come from a woman between 35 and 50 years old in good health. Some clones in this sample may be carry-over from other donors' samples.

The J gene is TRBJ2-7, the V gene TRBV10-2; 7 bases match TRBD2. The CDR3 runs to 14 residues. Germline loops: CDR1 WSHSY, CDR2 SAAADI. The V and J ends lost 6 bases and 6 bases, in that order; junction bases with no gene match: 11. The CDR3 bases are TGCGCCAGCAGAGTGACACCCTGGGGGGGCGAGCAGTACTTC. Translating it yields CASRVTPWGGEQYF.

This clone was seen a few times. This chain connects TRBV7-3 to TRBJ2-5; the D gene is possibly TRBD1 (6 bases). Per the germline V gene, CDR1 is SGHTA and CDR2 is FQGTGA. CDR3 length: 15 residues. V was clipped by 5 bases and J by 1 base, with 14 bases between them. DNA of the CDR3: TGTGCCAGCAGCCCCCAGGGGACCCCCCAAGAGACCCAGTACTTC. It codes for CASSPQGTPQETQYF.

The chain joins TRBV14 to TRBJ1-1; D remains ambiguous. Germline assignment: CDR1 SGHDN and CDR2 FVKESK. Between the trimmed V and J ends, which lost 1 base and 4 bases, there was a span of 7 bases. The CDR3 has 13 amino acids. CDR3 in amino acids: CASSQVDGTEAFF. CDR3 DNA sequence: TGTGCCAGCAGCCAAGTAGACGGCACTGAAGCTTTCTTT.

V and J are TRBV19 and TRBJ1-5; 7 nucleotides line up with TRBD1. Germline CDR1 is LNHDA and CDR2 is SQIVND (reference sequence). V lost 5 bases and J lost 5; bases outside the gene matches: 6. This CDR3 has 14 amino acids. DNA of the CDR3: TGTGCCAGTAGTCTCCGGGACAGCTATCAGCCCCAGCATTTT. It translates to CASSLRDSYQPQHF.

This chain uses TRBV19 with TRBJ2-2, with 9 bases lining up with TRBD2. CDR1 LNHDA and CDR2 SQIVND come from the germline V gene (reference sequence). The trim removed 5 bases at V and 7 bases at J, leaving 17 bases unmatched. This CDR3 spans 18 amino acids. The CDR3 sequence is CASSPPPGMLAGIGELFF. Written as DNA, the CDR3 is TGTGCCAGTAGTCCCCCCCCGGGTATGCTAGCGGGAATCGGGGAGCTGTTTTTT.

CDR3 in amino acids: CASSLYTGGNEKLFF. In DNA form, the CDR3 reads TGTGCCAGCAGCTTATATACAGGGGGAAATGAAAAACTGTTTTTT. The rearrangement links TRBV7-9 to TRBJ1-4; 8 bases line up with TRBD1. In germline, CDR1 is SEHNR, CDR2 FQNEAQ (reference sequence). The CDR3 extends over 15 amino acids. Losses at the gene ends were 2 bases for V and 5 bases for J; bases not matched to a gene: 4.

The chain links TRBV9 to TRBJ2-3; 7 bases fit TRBD2. Trimming took 3 bases from V and 2 from J; bases not matched to a gene: 9. Germline V gives CDR1 SGDLS, CDR2 YYNGEE. The CDR3 runs to 16 residues. CDR3 residues: CASSAGGSTYTDTQYF. CDR3 DNA sequence: TGTGCCAGCAGCGCCGGCGGGAGCACCTACACAGATACGCAGTATTTT.

There are many counts of this clone. Other nucleotide sequences from this sample produce the same CDR3. This sequence joins TRBV27 and TRBJ1-4, with TRBD1 identical over 10 bases. In germline, CDR1 is MNHEY, CDR2 SMNVEV (reference sequence). CDR3 length: 16 amino acids. V dropped 5 bases and J dropped 1; count of bases not matched to a gene: 4. The CDR3, as DNA: TGTGCCAGCAGTACGACAGGGGGCCTAACTAATGAAAAACTGTTTTTT. It specifies CASSTTGGLTNEKLFF.

The chain carries TRBV6-5 and TRBJ1-1, with a weak D call TRBD1 (6 bases). This CDR3 spans 13 amino acids. CDR1 is MNHEY, CDR2 SVGAGI, per germline. V lost 3 bases, J lost 7 bases, and 12 bases lay in between. The CDR3 DNA is TGTGCCAGCAGTTATCCGGGGGGCGGTGAAGCTTTCTTT. This codes for CASSYPGGGEAFF.

DNA of the CDR3: TGCGCCAGCAGCTTTGCTAGCGGGACCGGGAATGAGCAGTTCTTC. It yields the protein CASSFASGTGNEQFF. V is TRBV5-1 and J is TRBJ2-1; TRBD2 matches at 9 bases. Trimming cost V 2 bases and J 7 bases; bases outside gene matches: 7. This CDR3 spans 15 amino acids. Germline loops: CDR1 SGHRS, CDR2 YFSETQ. Full variable domain (outside the CDR3, taken from reference TRBV5-1 and TRBJ2-1): KAGVTQTPRYLIKTRGQQVTLSCSPISGHRSVSWYQQTPGQGLQFLFEYFSETQRNKGNFPGRFSGRQFSNSRSEMNVSTLELGDSALYLCASSFASGTGNEQFFGPGTRLTVL.

The chain is built from TRBV18 and TRBJ2-5; TRBD2 matches 10 bases. The V and J ends lost 1 base and 2 bases, in that order; junction bases with no gene match: 4. The CDR3 is 16 residues long. Germline V gives CDR1 KGHSH, CDR2 LQKENI. CDR3 protein: CASSPRSGRAQETQYF. The CDR3 DNA reads as TGTGCCAGCTCACCACGAAGCGGGAGGGCACAAGAGACCCAGTACTTC.

The J gene is TRBJ2-1, the V gene TRBV28; 7 nucleotides match TRBD1. Looked up from germline, CDR1 is MDHEN and CDR2 is SYDVKM. The junction had 11 bases not matched to a gene; V was cut back by 5 bases and J by 10 bases. The CDR3 is 14 amino acids. The CDR3 here is CASSRDNGRGEQFF. The CDR3 bases are TGTGCCAGCAGTAGGGACAACGGCAGGGGGGAGCAGTTCTTC.

The chain couples TRBV7-2 to TRBJ1-2, with 7 bases identical to TRBD1. Germline CDR1 and CDR2: SGHTA and FQGNSA. The V and J ends lost 5 bases and 10 bases, in that order; junction bases with no gene match: 10. This CDR3 is 13 amino acids long. This CDR3 reads CASSPGQRLAYTF. CDR3 DNA: TGTGCCAGCAGCCCGGGACAGCGGTTGGCCTACACCTTC.

The chain links TRBV5-4 to TRBJ2-3; D perhaps matches TRBD1 (5 bases). The CDR3 sequence is 17 residues long. Trimming left V 2 bases short and J 0 bases short, with 16 bases between. The germline V gene has CDR1 SGHNT and CDR2 YYREEE (reference sequence). The CDR3 DNA is TGTGCCAGCAGCTTTAAAGTAATTGGACAAAGCACAGATACGCAGTATTTT. Its translation is CASSFKVIGQSTDTQYF. The complete variable domain, with remaining parts taken from reference TRBV5-4 and TRBJ2-3, reads ETGVTQSPTHLIKTRGQQVTLRCSSQSGHNTVSWYQQALGQGPQFIFQYYREEENGRGNFPPRFSGLQFPNYSSELNVNALELDDSALYLCASSFKVIGQSTDTQYFGPGTRLTVL.

The rearrangement links TRBV6-6 to TRBJ1-3, with a possible D match to TRBD1 (5 bases). Germline CDR1 and CDR2: MNHNY and SVGAGI (reference sequence). The CDR3 contains 13 residues. Trimming took off 7 bases at V and 2 bases at J, with 9 bases between the two ends. The DNA of the CDR3 is TGTGCCAGCAACCGACAGACTGGAAACACCATATATTTT. Protein sequence: CASNRQTGNTIYF.

The chain joins TRBV5-6 to TRBJ1-2, with TRBD1 matching over 8 bases. In germline, CDR1 is SGHDT, CDR2 YYEEEE. This CDR3 comprises 18 residues. Trimming removed 4 bases from V and 5 bases from J; junction bases left unmatched: 19. CDR3 bases: TGTGCCAGCAGCGCTTTTCCGGACAGGGCAAAGGGTCTTTATGGCTACACCTTC. It codes for CASSAFPDRAKGLYGYTF.

This chain links TRBV7-9 with TRBJ2-1; no firm D call. The V gene lost 7 bases and the J gene lost 0 bases, with 16 bases spanning the gap. Germline V gene lookup returns CDR1 SEHNR and CDR2 FQNEAQ (reference sequence). The CDR3 totals 16 residues. This CDR3 is CASTQVRRSSYNEQFF. The CDR3 nucleotides are TGTGCCAGCACCCAGGTCCGGCGGAGCTCCTACAATGAGCAGTTCTTC.

The V gene is TRBV7-3, the J gene TRBJ2-2, with TRBD1 matching 8 bases. V lost 3 bases to trimming and J lost 6 bases; unmatched junction nucleotides: 6. CDR3 length: 15 residues. Germline lookup yields CDR1 SGHTA and CDR2 FQGTGA. The chain's CDR3 is CASSFGQGHAGELFF. The DNA for the CDR3 is TGTGCCAGCAGCTTCGGACAGGGTCACGCCGGGGAGCTGTTTTTT.

This clone was recorded once. This chain uses TRBV18 with TRBJ2-1; maybe TRBD2 (6 bases). Trimming shortened V by 3 bases and J by 7 bases, and 16 bases separated the two germline ends. CDR3 length: 15 amino acids. Germline CDR1 KGHSH, CDR2 LQKENI. CDR3 residues: CASSPMTGVGNEQFF. The DNA of the CDR3 is TGTGCCAGCTCACCCATGACGGGAGTTGGGAATGAGCAGTTCTTC. Full variable domain (remainder filled in from reference TRBV18 and TRBJ2-1): NAGVMQNPRHLVRRRGQEARLRCSPMKGHSHVYWYRQLPEEGLKFMVYLQKENIIDESGMPKERFSAEFPKEGPSILRIQQVVRGDSAAYFCASSPMTGVGNEQFFGPGTRLTVL.

This clone was picked up many times. This chain joins TRBV19 and TRBJ2-2; 13 bases align to TRBD2. CDR1 and CDR2 (germline): LNHDA, SQIVND (reference sequence). The CDR3 loop spans 18 amino acids. The ends lost 4 bases at V and 6 bases at J; junction bases unmatched: 11. CDR3 bases: TGTGCCAGTAGTAAACCGGGACTAGCGGGAAGTGGTGCCGGGGAGCTGTTTTTT. Translating it yields CASSKPGLAGSGAGELFF.

The chain recombines TRBV5-1 with TRBJ1-1; D perhaps matches TRBD1 (6 bases). V was cut by 1 base and J by 1 base, with 11 bases left in between. Per germline, CDR1 SGHRS and CDR2 YFSETQ. CDR3 length equals 15 residues. The CDR3 is CASSLSDSPNTEAFF. The CDR3 region has the DNA TGCGCCAGCAGCTTGTCGGACAGCCCGAACACTGAAGCTTTCTTT.